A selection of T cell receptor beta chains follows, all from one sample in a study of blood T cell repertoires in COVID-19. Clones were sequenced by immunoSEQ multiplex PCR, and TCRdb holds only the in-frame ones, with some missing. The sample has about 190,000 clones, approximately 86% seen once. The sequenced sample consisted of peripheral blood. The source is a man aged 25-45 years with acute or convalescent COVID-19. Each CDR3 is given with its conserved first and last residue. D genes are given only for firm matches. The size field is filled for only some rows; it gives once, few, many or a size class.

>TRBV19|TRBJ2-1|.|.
CASSIDLRVHYNEQFF
TGTGCCAGTAGTATAGATCTGCGGGTACACTACAATGAGCAGTTCTTC
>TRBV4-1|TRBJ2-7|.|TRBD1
CASSHDRGRYEQYF
TGCGCCAGCAGCCACGACAGGGGGCGGTACGAGCAGTACTTC
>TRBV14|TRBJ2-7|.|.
CASSQGRYEQYF
TGTGCCAGCAGCCAAGGGCGGTACGAGCAGTACTTC
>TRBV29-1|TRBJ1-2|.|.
CSVGGGEGYGYTF
TGCAGCGTTGGCGGGGGTGAGGGCTATGGCTACACCTTC
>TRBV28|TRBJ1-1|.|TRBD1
CASRPTGGSEAFF
TGTGCCAGCAGGCCTACAGGGGGCTCTGAAGCTTTCTTT
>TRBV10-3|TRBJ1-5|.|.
CAISVEASNQPQHF
TGTGCCATCAGTGTAGAAGCCAGCAATCAGCCCCAGCATTTT
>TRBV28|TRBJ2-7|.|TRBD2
CASSLLTGTSHTYEQYF
TGTGCCAGCAGTTTATTGACCGGGACTAGCCATACCTACGAGCAGTACTTC
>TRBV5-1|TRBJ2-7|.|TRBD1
CASSFPRTGYLQPYEQYF
TGCGCCAGCAGCTTCCCCCGGACAGGGTATCTCCAGCCCTACGAGCAGTACTTC
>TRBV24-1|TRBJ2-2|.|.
CATSDRERPNTGELFF
TGTGCCACCAGTGACAGGGAAAGACCGAACACCGGGGAGCTGTTTTTT
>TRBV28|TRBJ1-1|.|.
CASSFSFEYNTEAFF
TGTGCCAGCAGTTTTAGCTTCGAGTACAACACTGAAGCTTTCTTT
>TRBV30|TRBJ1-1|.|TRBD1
CAWIRDRGTEAFF
TGTGCCTGGATCCGAGACAGGGGCACTGAAGCTTTCTTT
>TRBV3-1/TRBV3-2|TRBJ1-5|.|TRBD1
CASSRDRNQPQHF
TGTGCCAGCAGCCGGGACAGGAATCAGCCCCAGCATTTT
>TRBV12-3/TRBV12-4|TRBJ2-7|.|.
CASSLDRDYEQYF
TGTGCCAGCAGTTTAGACAGAGACTACGAGCAGTACTTC
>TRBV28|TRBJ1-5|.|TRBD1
CASSSWDRTNQPQHF
TGTGCCAGCAGTTCCTGGGACAGGACCAATCAGCCCCAGCATTTT
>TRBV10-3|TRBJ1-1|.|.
CAISEEGAGTEAFF
TGTGCCATCAGTGAAGAAGGGGCTGGCACTGAAGCTTTCTTT
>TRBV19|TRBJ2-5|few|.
CASSIMGGRETQYF
TGTGCCAGTAGTATTATGGGGGGGCGAGAGACCCAGTACTTC
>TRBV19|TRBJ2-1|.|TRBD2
CASSKPAGTSSYNEQFF
TGTGCCAGTAGCAAACCAGCCGGGACTAGCTCCTACAATGAGCAGTTCTTC
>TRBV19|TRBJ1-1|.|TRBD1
CASSPDRVRTEAFF
TGTGCCAGTAGCCCAGACAGGGTGAGGACTGAAGCTTTCTTT
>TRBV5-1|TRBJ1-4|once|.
CASSLDATATNEKLFF
TGCGCCAGCAGCTTGGATGCGACAGCAACTAATGAAAAACTGTTTTTT
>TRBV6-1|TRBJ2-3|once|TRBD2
CASSELAGVADTQYF
TGTGCCAGCAGTGAACTAGCGGGAGTCGCAGATACGCAGTATTTT
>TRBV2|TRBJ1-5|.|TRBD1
CASRGDRSGNQPQHF
TGTGCCAGCAGGGGGGACAGGTCTGGCAATCAGCCCCAGCATTTT
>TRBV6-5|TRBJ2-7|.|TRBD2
CASKRGHSYEQYF
TGTGCCAGCAAGCGGGGCCACTCCTACGAGCAGTACTTC
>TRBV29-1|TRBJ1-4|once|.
CSVGPTGYTNEKLFF
TGCAGCGTGGGACCCACAGGGTACACTAATGAAAAACTGTTTTTT
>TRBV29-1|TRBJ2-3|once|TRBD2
CSVELAGQAWAQYF
TGCAGCGTTGAACTAGCGGGGCAGGCTTGGGCGCAGTATTTT
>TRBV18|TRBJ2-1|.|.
CASSPDRGIEQFF
TGTGCCAGCTCACCAGATCGCGGGATAGAGCAGTTCTTC
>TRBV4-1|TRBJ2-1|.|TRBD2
CASSQDRFGWTSGRAAYNEQFF
TGCGCCAGCAGCCAAGATCGTTTCGGGTGGACTAGCGGGAGGGCCGCCTACAATGAGCAGTTCTTC
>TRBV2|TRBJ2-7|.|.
CASSGPGYPYEQYF
TGTGCCAGCTCCGGACCGGGATATCCCTACGAGCAGTACTTC
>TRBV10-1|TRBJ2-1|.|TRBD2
CASSTGTSGRELFF
TGCGCCAGCAGTACCGGGACTAGCGGGAGAGAACTGTTCTTC
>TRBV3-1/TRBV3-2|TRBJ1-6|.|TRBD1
CASSLTGTGNSDSPLHF
TGTGCCAGCAGCCTAACCGGGACAGGGAATAGCGATTCACCCCTCCACTTT
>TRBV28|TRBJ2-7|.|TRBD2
CASSLWASGSYEQYF
TGTGCCAGCAGTTTATGGGCTAGCGGGAGCTACGAGCAGTACTTC
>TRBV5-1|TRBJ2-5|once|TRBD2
CASGMGLQETQYF
TGCGCCAGCGGAATGGGACTACAAGAGACCCAGTACTTC
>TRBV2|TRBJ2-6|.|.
CASRESPRGANVLTF
TGTGCCAGCAGGGAGAGTCCCCGGGGGGCCAACGTCCTGACTTTC
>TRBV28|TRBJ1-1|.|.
CASRGRTEAFF
TGTGCCAGCAGGGGCCGCACTGAAGCTTTCTTT
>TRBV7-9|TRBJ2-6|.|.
CASTPEDPGANVLTF
TGTGCCAGCACCCCGGAGGACCCCGGGGCCAACGTCCTGACTTTC
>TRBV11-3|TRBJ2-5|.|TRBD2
CASSPGGFTGVETQYF
TGTGCCAGCAGCCCCGGGGGGTTTACGGGAGTTGAGACCCAGTACTTC